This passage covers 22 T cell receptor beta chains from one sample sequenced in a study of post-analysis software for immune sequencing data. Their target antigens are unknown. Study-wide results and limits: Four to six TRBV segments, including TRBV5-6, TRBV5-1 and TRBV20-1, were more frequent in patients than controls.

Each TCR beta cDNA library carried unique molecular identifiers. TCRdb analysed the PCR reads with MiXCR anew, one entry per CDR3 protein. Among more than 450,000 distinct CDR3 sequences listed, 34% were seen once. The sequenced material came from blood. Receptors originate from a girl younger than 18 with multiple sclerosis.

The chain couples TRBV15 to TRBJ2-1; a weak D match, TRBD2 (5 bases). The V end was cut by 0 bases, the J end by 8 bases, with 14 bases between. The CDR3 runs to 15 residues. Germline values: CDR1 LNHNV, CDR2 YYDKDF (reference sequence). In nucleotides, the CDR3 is TGTGCCACCAGCAGAGACCCCTTGGGAGTTGATGAGCAGTTCTTC. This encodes CATSRDPLGVDEQFF.

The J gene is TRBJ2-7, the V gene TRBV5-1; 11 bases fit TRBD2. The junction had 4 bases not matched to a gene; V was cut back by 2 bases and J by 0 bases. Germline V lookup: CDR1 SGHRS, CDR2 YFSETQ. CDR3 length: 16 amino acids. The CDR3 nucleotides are TGCGCCAGCAGCTTCGGACTAGCGGGCTACTCCTACGAGCAGTACTTC. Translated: CASSFGLAGYSYEQYF.

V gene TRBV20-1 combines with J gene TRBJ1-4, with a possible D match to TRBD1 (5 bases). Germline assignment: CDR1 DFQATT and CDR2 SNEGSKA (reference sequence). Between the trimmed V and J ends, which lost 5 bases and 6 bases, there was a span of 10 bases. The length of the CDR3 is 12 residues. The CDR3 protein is CSARDRHEKLFF. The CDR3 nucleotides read TGCAGTGCTCGGGACCGACATGAAAAACTGTTTTTT.

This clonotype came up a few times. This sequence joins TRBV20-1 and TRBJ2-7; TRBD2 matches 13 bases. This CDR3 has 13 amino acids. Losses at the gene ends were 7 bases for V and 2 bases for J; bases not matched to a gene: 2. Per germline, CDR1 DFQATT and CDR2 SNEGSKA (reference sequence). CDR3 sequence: CSGLAGGTYEQYF. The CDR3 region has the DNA TGCAGTGGACTAGCGGGGGGAACCTACGAGCAGTACTTC.

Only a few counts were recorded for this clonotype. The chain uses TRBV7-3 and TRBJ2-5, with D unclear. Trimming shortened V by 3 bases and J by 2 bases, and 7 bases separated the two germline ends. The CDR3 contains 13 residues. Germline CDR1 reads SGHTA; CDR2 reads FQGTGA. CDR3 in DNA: TGTGCCAGCAGCTTTGGAGCTCAAGAGACCCAGTACTTC. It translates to CASSFGAQETQYF.

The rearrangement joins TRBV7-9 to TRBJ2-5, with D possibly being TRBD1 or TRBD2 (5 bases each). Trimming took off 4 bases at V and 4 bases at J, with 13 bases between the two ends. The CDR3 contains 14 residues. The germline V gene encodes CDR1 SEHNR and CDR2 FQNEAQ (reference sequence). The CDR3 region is CASSSRGVPETQYF. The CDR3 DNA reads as TGTGCCAGCAGCTCTCGAGGGGTGCCAGAGACCCAGTACTTC. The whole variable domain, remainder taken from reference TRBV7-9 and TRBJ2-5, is DTGVSQNPRHKITKRGQNVTFRCDPISEHNRLYWYRQTLGQGPEFLTYFQNEAQLEKSRLLSDRFSAERPKGSFSTLEIQRTEQGDSAMYLCASSSRGVPETQYFGPGTRLLVL.

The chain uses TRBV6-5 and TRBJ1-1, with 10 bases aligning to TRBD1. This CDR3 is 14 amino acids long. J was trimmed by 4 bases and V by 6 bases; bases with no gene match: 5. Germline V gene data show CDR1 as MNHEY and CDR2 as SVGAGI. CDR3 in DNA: TGTGCCAGCAGAAGACAGGGGGCTATCACTGAAGCTTTCTTT. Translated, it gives CASRRQGAITEAFF.

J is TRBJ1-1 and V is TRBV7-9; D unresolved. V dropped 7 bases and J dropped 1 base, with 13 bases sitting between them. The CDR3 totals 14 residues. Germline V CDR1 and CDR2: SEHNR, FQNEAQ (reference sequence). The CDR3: CASNLNTENTEAFF. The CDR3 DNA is TGTGCCAGCAACTTGAACACGGAGAACACTGAAGCTTTCTTT. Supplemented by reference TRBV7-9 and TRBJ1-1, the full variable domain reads DTGVSQNPRHKITKRGQNVTFRCDPISEHNRLYWYRQTLGQGPEFLTYFQNEAQLEKSRLLSDRFSAERPKGSFSTLEIQRTEQGDSAMYLCASNLNTENTEAFFGQGTRLTVV.

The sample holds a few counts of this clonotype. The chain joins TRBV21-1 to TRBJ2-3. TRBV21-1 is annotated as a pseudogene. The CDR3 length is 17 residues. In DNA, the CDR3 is TGTGCCAGCAGCAAATCTCAGGCAGGCAACTTAACAGATACGCAGTATTTT. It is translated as CASSKSQAGNLTDTQYF.

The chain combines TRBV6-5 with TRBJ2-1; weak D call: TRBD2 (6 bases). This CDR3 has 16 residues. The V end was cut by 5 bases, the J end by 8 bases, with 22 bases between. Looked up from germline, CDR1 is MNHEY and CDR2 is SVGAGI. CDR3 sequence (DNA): TGTGCCAGCAGTCCCGATCTTTGGGCTAGCGTGTATGAGCAGTTCTTC. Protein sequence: CASSPDLWASVYEQFF.

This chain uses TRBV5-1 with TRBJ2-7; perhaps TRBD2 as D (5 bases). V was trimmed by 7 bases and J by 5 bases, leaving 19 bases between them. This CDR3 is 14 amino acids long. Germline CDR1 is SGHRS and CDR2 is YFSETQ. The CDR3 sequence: CASGGARESDEQYF. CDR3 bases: TGCGCCAGCGGAGGCGCTAGGGAGTCGGACGAGCAGTACTTC.

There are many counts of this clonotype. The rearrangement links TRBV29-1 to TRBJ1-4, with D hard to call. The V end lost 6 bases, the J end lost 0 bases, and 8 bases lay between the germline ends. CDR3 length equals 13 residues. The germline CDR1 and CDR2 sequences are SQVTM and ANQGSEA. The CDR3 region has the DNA TGCAGCGTAGCCGGGACAACTAATGAAAAACTGTTTTTT. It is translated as CSVAGTTNEKLFF. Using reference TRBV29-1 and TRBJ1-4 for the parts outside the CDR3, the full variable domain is SAVISQKPSRDICQRGTSLTIQCQVDSQVTMMFWYRQQPGQSLTLIATANQGSEATYESGFVIDKFPISRPNLTFSTLTVSNMSPEDSSIYLCSVAGTTNEKLFFGSGTQLSVL.

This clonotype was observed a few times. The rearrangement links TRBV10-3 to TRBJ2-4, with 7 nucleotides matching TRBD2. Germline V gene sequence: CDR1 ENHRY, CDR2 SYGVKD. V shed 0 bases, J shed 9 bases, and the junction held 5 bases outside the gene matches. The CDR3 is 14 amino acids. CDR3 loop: CAISESQGGGIQYF. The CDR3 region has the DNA TGTGCCATCAGTGAGTCGCAGGGCGGGGGCATTCAGTACTTC.

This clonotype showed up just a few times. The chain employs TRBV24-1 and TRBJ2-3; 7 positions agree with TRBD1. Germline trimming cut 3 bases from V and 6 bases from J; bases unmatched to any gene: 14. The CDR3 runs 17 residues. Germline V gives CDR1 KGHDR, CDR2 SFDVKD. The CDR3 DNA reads TGTGCCACCAGTGATCCAGCCGCGAGGGGGCGCTCGGATACGCAGTATTTT. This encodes CATSDPAARGRSDTQYF.

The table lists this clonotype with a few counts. Here the CDR3 reads CASGLGGLDTQYF. DNA for the CDR3: TGTGCTAGTGGTTTGGGCGGGCTGGATACGCAGTATTTT. The chain is built from TRBV12-5 and TRBJ2-3; tentatively, D is TRBD2 (5 bases). CDR1 and CDR2 from the germline V gene are LGHNT and FRNRAP. CDR3 length equals 13 residues. The germline V and J ends were trimmed by 1 base and 6 bases, with 8 bases remaining between them.

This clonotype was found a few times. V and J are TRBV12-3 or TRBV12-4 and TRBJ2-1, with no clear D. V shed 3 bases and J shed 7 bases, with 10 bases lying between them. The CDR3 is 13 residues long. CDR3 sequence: CASSLRLANEQFF. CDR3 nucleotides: TGTGCCAGCAGTTTGAGGCTTGCGAATGAGCAGTTCTTC.

The CDR3 reads CASSWRGAAYNEQFF. For the CDR3, the DNA is TGCGCCAGCAGCTGGCGGGGTGCGGCTTACAATGAGCAGTTCTTC. This chain links TRBV5-1 with TRBJ2-1, with D tentatively TRBD2 (6 bases). Germline CDR1 is SGHRS and CDR2 is YFSETQ. The CDR3 loop spans 15 amino acids. Deletions cut 3 bases from V and 4 bases from J, with 14 bases between.

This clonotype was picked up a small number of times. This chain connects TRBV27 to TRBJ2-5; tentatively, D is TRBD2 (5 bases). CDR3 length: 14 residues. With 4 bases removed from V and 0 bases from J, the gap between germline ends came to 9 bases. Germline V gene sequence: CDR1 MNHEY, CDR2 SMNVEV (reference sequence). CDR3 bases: TGTGCCAGCAGTTCCCGGGGAGACCAAGAGACCCAGTACTTC. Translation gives CASSSRGDQETQYF.

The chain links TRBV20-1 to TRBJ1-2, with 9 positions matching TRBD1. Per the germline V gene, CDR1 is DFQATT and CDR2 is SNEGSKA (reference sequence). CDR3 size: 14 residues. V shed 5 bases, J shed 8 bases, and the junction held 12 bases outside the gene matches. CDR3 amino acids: CSASPGQGLWGYTF. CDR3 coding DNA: TGCAGTGCTTCTCCGGGACAGGGACTGTGGGGCTACACCTTC.

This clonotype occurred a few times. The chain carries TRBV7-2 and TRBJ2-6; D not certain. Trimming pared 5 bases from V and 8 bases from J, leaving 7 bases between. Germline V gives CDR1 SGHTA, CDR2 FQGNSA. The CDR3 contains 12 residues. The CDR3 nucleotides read TGTGCCAGCAGCGGGCCTTCCAACGTCCTGACTTTC. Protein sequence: CASSGPSNVLTF.

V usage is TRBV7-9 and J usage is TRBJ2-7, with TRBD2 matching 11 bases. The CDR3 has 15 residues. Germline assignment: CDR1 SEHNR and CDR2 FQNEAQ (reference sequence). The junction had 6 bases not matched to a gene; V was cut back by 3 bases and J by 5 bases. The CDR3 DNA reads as TGTGCCAGCAGCTTTCCTAGCGGGGGGATCGACGAGCAGTACTTC. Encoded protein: CASSFPSGGIDEQYF.

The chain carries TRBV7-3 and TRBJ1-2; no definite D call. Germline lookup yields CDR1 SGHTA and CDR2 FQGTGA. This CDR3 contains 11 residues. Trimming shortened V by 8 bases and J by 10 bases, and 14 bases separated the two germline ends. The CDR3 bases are TGTGCCAGCGGTGATTCCGGGTCCTACACCTTC. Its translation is CASGDSGSYTF.